The present entry profiles one T cell receptor (beta chain) with its context. This clone came up once. Its target antigen remains unknown. No quality values exist for individual bases; no much larger clone is one base distant. Looking up the germline V gene (reference sequence) yields CDR1 LNHDA and CDR2 SQIVND. V is cut by 3 bases and J by 0 bases, and the space between the germline ends is 21 bases. The CDR3 holds 19 amino acids from the cysteine to the phenylalanine. The CDR3 DNA has 57 bases and is translated from base 1. The time point label, as the study defines it: about 28 days (+/-7) after the second vaccine dose. AZD1222 recipients with second doses at about 4 weeks or about 12 weeks were pooled, because spike-specific TCR depth and breadth did not differ between schedules. Vaccinee samples came from UK trials COV001 and COV002, including a single-blind randomized controlled phase 2/3 trial of AZD1222 (ChAdOx1 nCoV-19) in healthy adults. For TCRbeta chain sequencing, PBMC samples from trial participants were taken at day 0 and at day 28 after the second dose.

This entry is derived from a study of T cell responses to AZD1222 COVID-19 vaccine (dated by TCRdb to the early 2020s). Background on the whole study: TCR sequencing was performed for about 250 trial participants, of whom roughly 200 were given two doses of AZD1222 and around 26 were given two doses of MenACWY control vaccine. Enrollment into the trials was organized by age into subgroups of 18-55, 56-69 and 70-plus years, and those subgroups contained roughly 160, 29 and 62 TCR-sequenced participants, respectively.

The CDR3 regions of human TCRbeta chains were analyzed by immunosequencing. Per the source publication's procedure: Repertoire TCRs were checked for matches against a reference library of SARS-CoV-2-specific TCRs that had been generated using the MIRA antigen-specificity platform. Breadth was defined as the fraction of unique TCRs that were SARS-CoV-2-associated, and depth was defined as the fraction of total T cells that were SARS-CoV-2-associated. Using the MIRA data, each spike-specific TCR was mapped to the spike region that the TCR reacts to and placed in a CD4 or CD8 class. Log10-transformed breadth and depth values were compared by one-way ANOVA with Sidak's multiple comparisons tests. The clones in this table, taken by TCRdb from immuneACCESS, are in-frame only. Not every clone is retained; where verified, under half of the shortfall comes from an unresolved V gene, and the cause of the rest is unknown. From that table come the V and J calls and clone size; the DNA was used to work out D and trimming. Across this sample there are 100,000 to 150,000 clones, with approximately 82% seen only once. About 27% of the sample is taken by the ten largest.

The study at large found these results: The 56-69-year group was small, and its depth increase did not reach significance, likely because of low power. Vaccine-associated CD4 TCRs spanned the whole spike protein, with dominant responses in regions 160-218 and 743-854. Because no samples from the day 14 peak response were available, repertoires could be characterized only after the peak T cell response. Participants were mostly white British, with more females than males. The authors suggested clonal diversity may have been underestimated. Reportedly, close to half of the unique spike-specific TCRs recognized epitopes lying outside the regions that are mutated in the B.1.351 and B.1.1.7 variants. Conclusions about previously exposed vaccinees are limited, since just 6 or 7 AZD1222 recipients were seropositive for SARS-CoV-2 at baseline. Spike-specific TCR breadth and depth rose significantly after two AZD1222 doses compared with day 0 and with MenACWY recipients.

This receptor chain uses TRBV19 and TRBJ2-1; matching of 7 bases hints at TRBD1 as the D gene. Here the sequenced sample was peripheral blood, taken 28 days after the second AZD1222 dose. This receptor was taken from an adult who received the AZD1222 COVID-19 vaccine. The CDR3: CASSIRSQGGGSSYNEQFF. The nucleotide sequence reads TGTGCCAGTAGTATTCGGAGTCAGGGGGGTGGGAGCTCCTACAATGAGCAGTTCTTC.